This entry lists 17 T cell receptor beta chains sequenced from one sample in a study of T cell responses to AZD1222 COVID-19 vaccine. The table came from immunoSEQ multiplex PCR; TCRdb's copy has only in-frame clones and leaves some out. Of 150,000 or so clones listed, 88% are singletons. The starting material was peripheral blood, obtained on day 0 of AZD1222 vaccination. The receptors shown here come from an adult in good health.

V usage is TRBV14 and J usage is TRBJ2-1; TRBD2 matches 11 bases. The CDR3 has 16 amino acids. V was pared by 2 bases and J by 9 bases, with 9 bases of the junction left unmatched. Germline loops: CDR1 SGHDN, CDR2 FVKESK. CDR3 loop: CASSQLGLAGGFEQFF. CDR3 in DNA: TGTGCCAGCAGCCAACTGGGGCTAGCGGGAGGATTTGAGCAGTTCTTC.

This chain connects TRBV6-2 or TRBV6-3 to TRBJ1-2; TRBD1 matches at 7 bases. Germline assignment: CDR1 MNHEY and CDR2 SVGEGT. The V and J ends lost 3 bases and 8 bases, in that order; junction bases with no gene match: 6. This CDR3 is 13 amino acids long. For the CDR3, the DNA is TGTGCCAGCAGTTATCGACAGGGTGAAGGCTACACCTTC. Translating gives CASSYRQGEGYTF.

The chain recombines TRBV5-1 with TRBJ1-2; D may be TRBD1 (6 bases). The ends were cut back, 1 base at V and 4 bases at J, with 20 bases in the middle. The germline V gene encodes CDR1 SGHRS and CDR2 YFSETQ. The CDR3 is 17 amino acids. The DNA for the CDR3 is TGCGCCAGCAGCTTGTTTCCCCGTAATACAGGGACCTATGGCTACACCTTC. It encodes CASSLFPRNTGTYGYTF.

The CDR3: CAISKDSKNQPQHF. Here the CDR3 DNA reads TGTGCCATCAGTAAAGACAGTAAGAATCAGCCCCAGCATTTT. The chain couples TRBV10-3 to TRBJ1-5, with D maybe TRBD1 (5 bases). The V gene lost 5 bases and the J gene lost 4 bases, with 12 bases spanning the gap. The CDR3 is 14 amino acids. Germline V gene sequence: CDR1 ENHRY, CDR2 SYGVKD.

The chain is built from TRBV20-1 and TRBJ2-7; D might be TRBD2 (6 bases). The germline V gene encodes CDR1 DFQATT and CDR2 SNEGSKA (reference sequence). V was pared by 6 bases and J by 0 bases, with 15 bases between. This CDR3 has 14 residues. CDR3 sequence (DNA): TGCAGTGCAAGTTTTAGCGGACCCTCCTACGAGCAGTACTTC. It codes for CSASFSGPSYEQYF.

The CDR3, as DNA: TGTGCCAGCAGCTCCGAGCGGGAGAACTACAATGAGCAGTTCTTC. It translates to CASSSERENYNEQFF. This chain uses TRBV13 with TRBJ2-1, with 8 bases that match TRBD2. J lost 3 bases, V lost 4 bases, and 5 bases had no gene match. The V gene's germline CDR1 is PRHDT and CDR2 FYEKMQ (reference sequence). The length of the CDR3 is 15 residues.

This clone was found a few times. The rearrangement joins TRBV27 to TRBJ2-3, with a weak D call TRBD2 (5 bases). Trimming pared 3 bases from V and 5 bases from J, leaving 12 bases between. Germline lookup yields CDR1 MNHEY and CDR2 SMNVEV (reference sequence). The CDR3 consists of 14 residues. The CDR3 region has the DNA TGTGCCAGCAGTTTGTCGCGGGTTCAAGATACGCAGTATTTT. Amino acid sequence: CASSLSRVQDTQYF.

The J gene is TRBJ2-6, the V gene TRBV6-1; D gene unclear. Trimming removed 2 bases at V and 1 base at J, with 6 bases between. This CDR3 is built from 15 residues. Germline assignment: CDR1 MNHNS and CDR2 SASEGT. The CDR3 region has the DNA TGTGCCAGCAGTGAATCAGGTTCTGGGGCCAACGTCCTGACTTTC. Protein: CASSESGSGANVLTF.

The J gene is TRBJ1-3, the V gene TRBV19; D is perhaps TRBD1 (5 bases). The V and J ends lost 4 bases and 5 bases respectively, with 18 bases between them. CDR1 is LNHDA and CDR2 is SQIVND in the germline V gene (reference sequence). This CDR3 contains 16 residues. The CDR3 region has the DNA TGTGCCAGTAGTACCCAGGGCACTTCTTCTCGAAACACCATATATTTT. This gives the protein CASSTQGTSSRNTIYF.

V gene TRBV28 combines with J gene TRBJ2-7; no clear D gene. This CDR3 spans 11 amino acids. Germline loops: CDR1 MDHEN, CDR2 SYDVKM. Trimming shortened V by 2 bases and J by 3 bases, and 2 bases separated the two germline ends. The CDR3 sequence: CASSLRYEQYF. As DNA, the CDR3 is TGTGCCAGCAGTTTACGCTACGAGCAGTACTTC.

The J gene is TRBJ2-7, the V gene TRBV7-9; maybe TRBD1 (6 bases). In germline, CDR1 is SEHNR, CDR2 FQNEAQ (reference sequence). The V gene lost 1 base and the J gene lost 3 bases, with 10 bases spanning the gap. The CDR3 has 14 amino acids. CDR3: CASSLEGDGYEQYF. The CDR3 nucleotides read TGTGCCAGCAGCTTAGAGGGGGATGGCTACGAGCAGTACTTC.

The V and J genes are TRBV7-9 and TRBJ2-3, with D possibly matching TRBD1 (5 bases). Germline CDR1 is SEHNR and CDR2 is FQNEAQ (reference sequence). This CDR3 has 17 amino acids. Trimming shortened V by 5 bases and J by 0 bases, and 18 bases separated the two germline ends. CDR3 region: CASSPPTAGISTDTQYF. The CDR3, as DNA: TGTGCCAGCAGCCCGCCGACAGCAGGGATCAGCACAGATACGCAGTATTTT.

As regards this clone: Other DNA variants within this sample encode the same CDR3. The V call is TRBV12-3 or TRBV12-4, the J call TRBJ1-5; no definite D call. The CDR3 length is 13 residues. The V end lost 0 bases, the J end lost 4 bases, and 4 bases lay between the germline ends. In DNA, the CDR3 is TGTGCCAGCAGTTTAGCTGAGAATCAGCCCCAGCATTTT. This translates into CASSLAENQPQHF.

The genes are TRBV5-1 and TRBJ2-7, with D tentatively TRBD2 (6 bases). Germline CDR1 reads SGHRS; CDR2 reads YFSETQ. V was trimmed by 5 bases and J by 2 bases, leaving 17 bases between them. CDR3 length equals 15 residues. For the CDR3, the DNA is TGCGCCAGCAGTTTTGTGGCGGGAAGTACCTACGAGCAGTACTTC. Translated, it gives CASSFVAGSTYEQYF.

Here the CDR3 reads CASSQGGRVPEAFF. As DNA, the CDR3 is TGCGCCAGCAGCCAAGGGGGGAGGGTGCCTGAAGCTTTCTTT. The gene calls are TRBV4-3 and TRBJ1-1, with D possibly matching TRBD1 (5 bases). Trimming took 1 base from V and 6 from J, leaving 12 bases between them. This CDR3 has 14 amino acids. Germline assignment: CDR1 LGHNA and CDR2 YSLEER.

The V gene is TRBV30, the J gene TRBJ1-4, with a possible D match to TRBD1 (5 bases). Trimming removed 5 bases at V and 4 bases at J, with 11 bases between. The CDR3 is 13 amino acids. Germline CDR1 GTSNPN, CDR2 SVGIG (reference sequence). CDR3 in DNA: TGTGCCTGGGGGGACGGCCTTAATGAAAAACTGTTTTTT. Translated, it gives CAWGDGLNEKLFF.

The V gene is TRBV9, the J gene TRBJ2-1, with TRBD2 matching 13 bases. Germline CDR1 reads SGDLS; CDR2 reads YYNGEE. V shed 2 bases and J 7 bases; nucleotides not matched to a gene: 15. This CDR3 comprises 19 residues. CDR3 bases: TGTGCCAGCAGCGTCGGGACTAGCGGGATCCACCGAGAGGGGAATGAGCAGTTCTTC. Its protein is CASSVGTSGIHREGNEQFF.